This is a list of T cell receptor beta chains from one sample in a study of blood T cells in healthy people across ages. One entry per CDR3 protein, called by TCRdb with MiXCR from the 5' RACE reads. In the table there are around 500,000 distinct CDR3 sequences, less than 60% of which are singletons. Sequences were obtained from blood. The origin of the receptors is a man older than 75 in good health. Each CDR3 is given with its conserved first and last residue. Each record gives: V gene, D gene, J gene, clone size, CDR3 DNA, CDR3 protein. The D gene is left open where the match is weak. Not every row has a clone size; where given, it reads once, few, many or a size class.

V: TRBV7-2
D: NA
J: TRBJ2-7
size: NA
DNA: TGTGCCAGCAGCTTAGAAGACAGGGACTTAGACGAGCAGTACTTC
CDR3: CASSLEDRDLDEQYF

V: TRBV7-9
D: NA
J: TRBJ1-1
size: NA
DNA: TGTGCCAGCAGCCCCCCTTACACTGAAGCTTTCTTT
CDR3: CASSPPYTEAFF

V: TRBV27
D: NA
J: TRBJ2-5
size: many
DNA: TGTGCCAGCAGTTTATGGGAGACCCAGTACTTC
CDR3: CASSLWETQYF

V: TRBV3-1
D: NA
J: TRBJ2-5
size: NA
DNA: TGTGCCAGCAGCCAAGTGACAGGAAGAGAGCAGTACTTC
CDR3: CASSQVTGREQYF

V: TRBV7-2
D: NA
J: TRBJ2-3
size: NA
DNA: TGTGCCAGCAGCTTAGTTGCCAGCACAGATACGCAGTATTTT
CDR3: CASSLVASTDTQYF

V: TRBV2
D: NA
J: TRBJ1-1
size: NA
DNA: TGTGCCAGCAGTGACGAAGAGGTTCGGTCCGAGGGGCCGGCTTTCTTT
CDR3: CASSDEEVRSEGPAFF

V: TRBV20-1
D: NA
J: TRBJ1-2
size: once
DNA: TGCAGTGCTAGAGCCATGGTGGGCAACAAATATGGCTACACCTTC
CDR3: CSARAMVGNKYGYTF

V: TRBV3-1
D: NA
J: TRBJ1-1
size: NA
DNA: TGTGCCAGCGGAACGGCCGGATCCACTGAAGCTTTCTTT
CDR3: CASGTAGSTEAFF

V: TRBV5-1
D: NA
J: TRBJ1-2
size: NA
DNA: TGCGCCAGCAGCTTGGATCTCAGGAGAAACTATGGCTACACCTTC
CDR3: CASSLDLRRNYGYTF

V: TRBV7-9
D: NA
J: TRBJ1-1
size: NA
DNA: TGTGCCAGCAGCCAACAGGGTGGTTACACTGAAGCTTTCTTT
CDR3: CASSQQGGYTEAFF

V: TRBV7-2
D: TRBD2
J: TRBJ2-1
size: NA
DNA: TGTGCCAGCAGCTCAAGGATTGGGACTAGCGGGGAGGGGTACAATGAGCAGTTCTTC
CDR3: CASSSRIGTSGEGYNEQFF

V: TRBV18
D: NA
J: TRBJ2-5
size: many
DNA: TGTGCCAGCTCACCCGAAGAGACCCAGTACTTC
CDR3: CASSPEETQYF

V: TRBV27
D: NA
J: TRBJ1-4
size: NA
DNA: TGTGCCAGCAGTTTACGGCAGCCTAAAAAACTGTTTTTT
CDR3: CASSLRQPKKLFF

V: TRBV5-1
D: TRBD2
J: TRBJ2-3
size: NA
DNA: TGCGCCACCAGGCCGGGGGGTAACACAGATACGCAGTATTTT
CDR3: CATRPGGNTDTQYF

V: TRBV20-1
D: TRBD1
J: TRBJ2-6
size: NA
DNA: TGCAGTGCTAGGACAGGGGGCATTGGGGCCAACGTCCTGACTTTC
CDR3: CSARTGGIGANVLTF

V: TRBV20-1
D: NA
J: TRBJ2-4
size: NA
DNA: TGCAGTGCTAGAGCGGACGGGGATCAACTAAACATTCAGTACTTC
CDR3: CSARADGDQLNIQYF

V: TRBV9
D: NA
J: TRBJ1-2
size: few
DNA: TGTGCCAGCAGCCCCACAACTGATAGCTACACCTTC
CDR3: CASSPTTDSYTF

V: TRBV19
D: TRBD1
J: TRBJ1-6
size: NA
DNA: TGTGCCAGTACCTTGCTCGGACAGGGGGATGGTTCACCCCTCCACTTT
CDR3: CASTLLGQGDGSPLHF

V: TRBV20-1
D: NA
J: TRBJ2-4
size: NA
DNA: TGCAGTGCTAGAGTAGGCCCAGCCAAAAACATTCAGTACTTC
CDR3: CSARVGPAKNIQYF

V: TRBV7-3
D: NA
J: TRBJ1-2
size: NA
DNA: TGTGCCAGCAGCTTAGTAGGAGGGGCGGATAATGGCTACACCTTC
CDR3: CASSLVGGADNGYTF

V: TRBV12-3/TRBV12-4
D: NA
J: TRBJ1-1
size: NA
DNA: TGTGCCAGCAGTTTTGGAGGGGCTGAAGCTTTCTTT
CDR3: CASSFGGAEAFF

V: TRBV7-2
D: NA
J: TRBJ2-5
size: few
DNA: TGTGCCAGCAGCTTAGGAGGAGTGGCTGAAGAGACCCAGTACTTC
CDR3: CASSLGGVAEETQYF

V: TRBV12-3/TRBV12-4
D: NA
J: TRBJ1-4
size: NA
DNA: TGTGCCAGCAGCTCGGGACCCAGTAATGAAAAACTGTTTTTT
CDR3: CASSSGPSNEKLFF

V: TRBV2
D: NA
J: TRBJ2-3
size: NA
DNA: TGTGCCAGCAGAGCTGACCCATGGAACACAGATACGCAGTATTTT
CDR3: CASRADPWNTDTQYF

V: TRBV12-3/TRBV12-4
D: NA
J: TRBJ2-7
size: many
DNA: TGTGCCAGCAGTTTACAGGGAGCCTACGAGCAGTACTTC
CDR3: CASSLQGAYEQYF

V: TRBV19
D: TRBD2
J: TRBJ2-7
size: NA
DNA: TGTGCCAGTACGGGACTACGATACGAGCAGTACTTC
CDR3: CASTGLRYEQYF

V: TRBV28
D: NA
J: TRBJ1-2
size: many
DNA: TGTGCCAGCAGTAAGGGGAGAGGAAACTATGGCTACACCTTC
CDR3: CASSKGRGNYGYTF

V: TRBV4-3
D: NA
J: TRBJ1-2
size: many
DNA: TGCGCCAGCAGCCAAGGGGTGACCTTGGGCTATGGCTACACCTTC
CDR3: CASSQGVTLGYGYTF

V: TRBV5-5
D: NA
J: TRBJ2-4
size: NA
DNA: TGTGCCAGCAGCACTGGAGGGGCAGGGGCCAAAAACATTCAGTACTTC
CDR3: CASSTGGAGAKNIQYF

V: TRBV5-5
D: TRBD1
J: TRBJ2-3
size: NA
DNA: TGTGCCAGCAGCCCCCCGACAGGGGTTAGCACAGATACGCAGTATTTT
CDR3: CASSPPTGVSTDTQYF

V: TRBV18
D: NA
J: TRBJ1-2
size: NA
DNA: TGTGCCAGCTCACCAAGGGACTTAGGAGCCTATGGCTACACCTTC
CDR3: CASSPRDLGAYGYTF

V: TRBV12-3/TRBV12-4
D: NA
J: TRBJ1-1
size: few
DNA: TGTGCCAGCACCCAACTGGTTAACACTGAAGCTTTCTTT
CDR3: CASTQLVNTEAFF

V: TRBV20-1
D: NA
J: TRBJ2-5
size: NA
DNA: TGCAGTGCTAGAGATCTGGCAGGGGGGCAGGGAGAGACCCAGTACTTC
CDR3: CSARDLAGGQGETQYF

V: TRBV5-5
D: TRBD1
J: TRBJ2-7
size: NA
DNA: TGTGCCAGCAGCTCCCCCGGGACAGGGTTGAACGAGCAGTACTTC
CDR3: CASSSPGTGLNEQYF

V: TRBV20-1
D: NA
J: TRBJ2-3
size: few
DNA: TGCAGTGCTGGACGACCCGGGACTCAGGGCTCGGGAGATACGCAGTATTTT
CDR3: CSAGRPGTQGSGDTQYF